Given below is one T cell receptor beta chain in context. Original processing methods: Amplification with reference gene primers provided the estimates of nucleated cell counts. Profiled with immunoSEQ multiplex PCR; TCRdb holds only in-frame clones, not every one. That table is the source of V, J and clone size, and D and trimming were worked out from the DNA. This table holds about 190,000 clones, 84% found once. The sample comes from a study of blood T cell repertoires in COVID-19. Study information: The United States, Italy and Spain provided the acute and convalescent COVID-19 samples.

The TCR comes from a man aged 30-40 years with active or convalescent COVID-19. The sample comprised peripheral blood.

CDR3 sequence (DNA): TGTGCCAGCAGCGGGACAGGGAGTAACTATGGCTACACCTTC. It translates to CASSGTGSNYGYTF. This sequence joins TRBV5-6 and TRBJ1-2; 9 bases match TRBD1. Germline V gives CDR1 SGHDT, CDR2 YYEEEE. V lost 4 bases and J lost 1; bases outside the gene matches: 2. The CDR3 contains 14 residues.